The 23 T cell receptor beta chains given below trace back to one sample, sequenced in a study of identical twins. One entry per CDR3 protein, called by TCRdb with MiXCR from the 5' RACE reads. The sample has hundreds of thousands of distinct CDR3 sequences, approximately 13% seen once. The same specimen was also included in a second study, on yellow fever vaccine responses in identical twins.

Specimen: CD8+ T cells sorted from blood. The receptors were gathered from a woman aged 18-29 years in good health.

This clonotype has just a few counts. J is TRBJ2-1 and V is TRBV27; TRBD2 might be the D (6 bases). Looked up from germline, CDR1 is MNHEY and CDR2 is SMNVEV (reference sequence). The CDR3 runs 14 residues. Trimming removed 7 bases at V and 6 bases at J, with 16 bases between. The chain's CDR3 is CASIAGTFTNEQFF. The CDR3 DNA reads TGTGCCAGCATAGCAGGGACTTTTACCAATGAGCAGTTCTTC.

This chain joins TRBV4-1 and TRBJ2-1; 11 nucleotides line up with TRBD2. The CDR3 has 17 residues. Germline assignment: CDR1 MGHRA and CDR2 YSYEKL. V trimming: 4 bases; J trimming: 7 bases; junction bases outside the gene matches: 12. CDR3 in DNA: TGCGCCAGCAGCCCCACCCCAACTAGCGGGAGCAAGAATGAGCAGTTCTTC. Protein product: CASSPTPTSGSKNEQFF.

This chain connects TRBV7-9 to TRBJ2-4, with 7 bases aligning to TRBD1. Trimming at V came to 1 base and at J to 9 bases, leaving 0 bases not matched to a gene. In germline, CDR1 is SEHNR, CDR2 FQNEAQ (reference sequence). The CDR3 length is 12 residues. The CDR3 DNA reads TGTGCCAGCAGCTTAGGGACAGGCATTCAGTACTTC. Residues: CASSLGTGIQYF.

The chain carries TRBV3-1 and TRBJ1-1, with no clear D. The germline V gene encodes CDR1 LGHDT and CDR2 YNNKEL (reference sequence). The germline V and J ends were trimmed by 3 bases and 1 base, with 12 bases remaining between them. The CDR3 spans 15 residues. DNA of the CDR3: TGTGCCAGCAGCCATGGACGGACGTGGAACACTGAAGCTTTCTTT. It is translated as CASSHGRTWNTEAFF.

This clonotype was picked up a small number of times. The chain is built from TRBV4-1 and TRBJ2-1; weak D call: TRBD2 (6 bases). The CDR3 extends over 15 amino acids. Trimming pared 4 bases from V and 7 bases from J, leaving 17 bases between. Germline loops: CDR1 MGHRA, CDR2 YSYEKL. DNA for the CDR3: TGCGCCAGCAGCCTAGATCGGGCCCGGGGGAATGAGCAGTTCTTC. This gives the protein CASSLDRARGNEQFF.

The chain uses TRBV5-1 and TRBJ2-5; 9 nucleotides align to TRBD1. The CDR3 runs 15 residues. CDR1 and CDR2 from the germline V gene are SGHRS and YFSETQ. The junction had 10 bases not matched to a gene; V was cut back by 5 bases and J by 5 bases. The CDR3 coding sequence is TGCGCCAGCAGTACCGGGACAGGGCGTAGCGAGACCCAGTACTTC. Translation: CASSTGTGRSETQYF. The variable domain in full, with the rest retrieved from reference TRBV5-1 and TRBJ2-5, is KAGVTQTPRYLIKTRGQQVTLSCSPISGHRSVSWYQQTPGQGLQFLFEYFSETQRNKGNFPGRFSGRQFSNSRSEMNVSTLELGDSALYLCASSTGTGRSETQYFGPGTRLLVL.

Many counts were recorded for this clonotype. The genes are TRBV5-1 and TRBJ2-1, with TRBD1 identical over 7 bases. V was pared by 3 bases and J by 7 bases, with 13 bases of the junction left unmatched. Looked up from germline, CDR1 is SGHRS and CDR2 is YFSETQ. This CDR3 spans 16 amino acids. Here the CDR3 reads CASSWRDRASTNEQFF. For the CDR3, the DNA is TGCGCCAGCAGCTGGAGAGACAGGGCTTCGACAAATGAGCAGTTCTTC.

This clonotype was seen many times. The CDR3 sequence is CASSERDGSPLHF. The CDR3 DNA sequence: TGCGCCAGCAGTGAAAGGGATGGATCACCCCTCCACTTT. This chain connects TRBV10-1 to TRBJ1-6; D not resolved. The V end lost 3 bases, the J end lost 10 bases, and 10 bases lay between the germline ends. Looked up from germline, CDR1 is WNHNN and CDR2 is SYGVQD (reference sequence). This CDR3 has 13 residues.

This clonotype was seen more than once but under ten times. The gene calls are TRBV12-3 or TRBV12-4 and TRBJ2-1; 7 bases are shared with TRBD2. CDR3 length: 13 residues. V lost 6 bases and J lost 6; bases outside the gene matches: 5. In nucleotides, the CDR3 is TGTGCCAGCAGCACTAGCGTGGGCAATGAGCAGTTCTTC. It specifies CASSTSVGNEQFF.

This chain links TRBV12-3 or TRBV12-4 with TRBJ1-3; a possible D gene is TRBD1 (5 bases). Between the trimmed V and J ends, which lost 8 bases and 2 bases, there was a span of 10 bases. The length of the CDR3 is 13 residues. CDR3 coding DNA: TGTGCCAGCGGGGGTCCTCCTGGAAACACCATATATTTT. It is translated as CASGGPPGNTIYF.

This clonotype was detected only once. This chain uses TRBV2 with TRBJ2-5, with a weak D call TRBD1 (6 bases). The CDR3 runs to 15 residues. Trimming took off 1 base at V and 5 bases at J, with 14 bases between the two ends. Germline CDR1 is SNHLY and CDR2 is FYNNEI. CDR3 loop: CASSEGRGVLETQYF. The CDR3 DNA sequence: TGTGCCAGCAGTGAAGGCAGGGGTGTATTGGAGACCCAGTACTTC.

This chain uses TRBV7-6 with TRBJ2-2; D is uncertain. V lost 5 bases, J lost 3 bases, and 22 bases lay in between. CDR1 is SGHVS, CDR2 FNYEAQ, per germline. This CDR3 is built from 18 residues. The CDR3 is CASSPNSLGSTDTGELFF. In DNA, the CDR3 is TGTGCCAGCAGCCCAAACAGTCTAGGGTCGACTGACACCGGGGAGCTGTTTTTT.

The sample holds a few counts of this clonotype. The chain has TRBV7-9 and TRBJ2-3; 15 bases align to TRBD2. This CDR3 region has 15 residues. The germline V gene has CDR1 SEHNR and CDR2 FQNEAQ (reference sequence). J lost 7 bases, V lost 5 bases, and 4 bases had no gene match. The CDR3 loop is CASSMGLAGGHTQYF. The CDR3 DNA is TGTGCCAGCAGCATGGGACTAGCGGGAGGACATACGCAGTATTTT. Combining the CDR3 with reference TRBV7-9 and TRBJ2-3 gives the whole variable domain DTGVSQNPRHKITKRGQNVTFRCDPISEHNRLYWYRQTLGQGPEFLTYFQNEAQLEKSRLLSDRFSAERPKGSFSTLEIQRTEQGDSAMYLCASSMGLAGGHTQYFGPGTRLTVL.

The sample holds many counts of this clonotype. J is TRBJ2-3 and V is TRBV19; D is perhaps TRBD2 (5 bases). Germline V lookup: CDR1 LNHDA, CDR2 SQIVND (reference sequence). V lost 3 bases and J lost 0, with 13 bases in between. The CDR3 runs 16 residues. The CDR3 sequence: CASSMVARSSTDTQYF. CDR3 DNA sequence: TGTGCCAGTAGTATGGTAGCGCGATCTAGCACAGATACGCAGTATTTT.

This clonotype was detected a few times. The V call is TRBV7-6, the J call TRBJ2-1; a possible D gene is TRBD2 (5 bases). Germline V gives CDR1 SGHVS, CDR2 FNYEAQ. V was trimmed by 3 bases and J by 0 bases, leaving 12 bases between them. The CDR3 has 16 residues. The CDR3 here is CASSFGFEGSYNEQFF. The CDR3 nucleotides are TGTGCCAGCAGCTTTGGATTCGAGGGCTCCTACAATGAGCAGTTCTTC. Drawing the rest from reference TRBV7-6 and TRBJ2-1, the complete variable domain is GAGVSQSPRYKVTKRGQDVALRCDPISGHVSLYWYRQALGQGPEFLTYFNYEAQQDKSGLPNDRFSAERPEGSISTLTIQRTEQRDSAMYRCASSFGFEGSYNEQFFGPGTRLTVL.

This clonotype was picked up a small number of times. The chain recombines TRBV25-1 with TRBJ1-2, with D unresolved. Trimming stripped 3 bases from V and 6 bases from J, with 8 bases between. CDR3 size: 12 residues. Germline CDR1 and CDR2: MGHDK and SYGVNS. The DNA of the CDR3 is TGTGCCAGCAGTGACCTCCCGGATGGCTACACCTTC. Its translation is CASSDLPDGYTF.

This clonotype was seen a handful of times. The chain joins TRBV14 to TRBJ1-4; D is undetermined. This CDR3 has 12 amino acids. The germline CDR1 and CDR2 sequences are SGHDN and FVKESK. V was shortened by 1 base and J by 11 bases, with 8 bases between the two germline ends. This CDR3 is CASSQGLTKLFF. DNA for the CDR3: TGTGCCAGCAGCCAAGGGCTTACCAAACTGTTTTTT.

This chain connects TRBV6-5 to TRBJ2-2; 7 bases agree with TRBD2. The germline CDR1 and CDR2 sequences are MNHEY and SVGAGI. The CDR3 consists of 16 residues. The V gene end was trimmed by 5 bases and the J gene end by 4 bases; junction bases not matched to a gene: 10. CDR3 protein: CASSNGLDPPTGELFF. The CDR3, as DNA: TGTGCCAGCAGTAACGGACTAGACCCCCCCACCGGGGAGCTGTTTTTT.

The CDR3 region is CASSHMGADTQYF. In DNA, the CDR3 is TGTGCCAGCAGCCATATGGGGGCAGATACGCAGTATTTT. The genes are TRBV12-3 or TRBV12-4 and TRBJ2-3; D may be TRBD1 or TRBD2 (5 bases each). V lost 6 bases, J lost 4 bases, and 11 bases lay in between. The CDR3 has 13 residues.

This chain joins TRBV5-1 and TRBJ2-7; 13 positions match TRBD2. The CDR3 length is 15 residues. J lost 5 bases, V lost 4 bases, and 6 bases had no gene match. Germline V gene data show CDR1 as SGHRS and CDR2 as YFSETQ. The CDR3 bases are TGCGCCAGCAGCCCTTGGACTAGCGGGGGCAACGAGCAGTACTTC. Translated: CASSPWTSGGNEQYF.

This clonotype was counted at least ten times. V usage is TRBV29-1 and J usage is TRBJ1-1, with 10 nucleotides matching TRBD1. V gave up 3 bases and J gave up 4 bases; unmatched junction bases: 8. From germline, CDR1 is SQVTM and CDR2 ANQGSEA. The CDR3 totals 15 residues. CDR3 amino acids: CSVETGGSRGTEAFF. DNA of the CDR3: TGCAGCGTTGAGACAGGGGGCTCAAGGGGCACTGAAGCTTTCTTT. Together with reference TRBV29-1 and TRBJ1-1, the CDR3 gives the full variable domain: SAVISQKPSRDICQRGTSLTIQCQVDSQVTMMFWYRQQPGQSLTLIATANQGSEATYESGFVIDKFPISRPNLTFSTLTVSNMSPEDSSIYLCSVETGGSRGTEAFFGQGTRLTVV.

This clonotype was observed a few times. The J gene is TRBJ2-1, the V gene TRBV4-1; 7 nucleotides line up with TRBD2. V gave up 3 bases and J gave up 0 bases; unmatched junction bases: 5. The CDR3 is 16 amino acids. Germline CDR1 and CDR2: MGHRA and YSYEKL. CDR3 DNA sequence: TGCGCCAGCAGCCAGTCGGGGGGATACTCCTACAATGAGCAGTTCTTC. Translated: CASSQSGGYSYNEQFF.

The chain uses TRBV5-5 and TRBJ2-1, with 7 bases fitting TRBD1. The V gene end was trimmed by 4 bases and the J gene end by 0 bases; junction bases not matched to a gene: 4. Germline V gives CDR1 SGHKS, CDR2 YYEKEE (reference sequence). The CDR3 totals 15 residues. CDR3 bases: TGTGCCAGCAGCACGGGACAGTACTCCTACAATGAGCAGTTCTTC. It encodes CASSTGQYSYNEQFF.